The clone carrying this TCR beta chain was recorded a few times. Germline V gene sequence: CDR1 MNHEY, CDR2 SVGAGI. There are 18 residues in the CDR3. Trimming took off 5 bases at V and 2 bases at J, with 24 bases between the two ends. Each CDR3 protein gets one entry after TCRdb re-called the 5' RACE reads with MiXCR. This sample has about 100,000 distinct CDR3 sequences, with under 6.5% found just once. The sample belongs to a study of identical twins. The receptor comes from a woman in her forties or fifties in good health. Sample: memory T cells sorted from blood. This chain joins TRBV6-5 and TRBJ2-5; D call uncertain. CDR3 nucleotide sequence: TGTGCCAGCAGTCCCGGTTCTTCGGGTATCGCTGGGCAAGAGACCCAGTACTTC. The encoded protein is CASSPGSSGIAGQETQYF.